This paragraph covers one T cell receptor (beta chain) sequence. The CDR3 runs to 16 residues. Looked up from germline, CDR1 is LNHDA and CDR2 is SQIVND (reference sequence). V lost 5 bases and J lost 0, with 16 bases in between. The data were taken from a study of blood T cell repertoires in COVID-19. Study background: Samples of COVID-19 (acute and convalescent) were obtained from the United States, Italy and Spain. PBMCs, B-cell-depleted T cells, or T cells were the source of the cDNA or gDNA that made up the material.

Original data processing: Researchers report that nucleated cell counts were estimated from reference gene primer amplification. Assay: immunoSEQ multiplex PCR; the TCRdb copy retains only in-frame clones and omits some. V and J calls and clone size come straight from that table; D and trimming were deduced from the DNA. Among roughly 190,000 clones, 80% to 95% were seen once, and the ten largest hold approximately 0.48%. The gene calls are TRBV19 and TRBJ1-1; no reliable D call. The TCR sequence derives from a man aged 50-60 years with acute or convalescent COVID-19. Sequences were obtained from peripheral blood. The CDR3 DNA reads as TGTGCCAGTAGTTGGAGGGCAAATGGGGTGAACACTGAAGCTTTCTTT. It encodes CASSWRANGVNTEAFF.